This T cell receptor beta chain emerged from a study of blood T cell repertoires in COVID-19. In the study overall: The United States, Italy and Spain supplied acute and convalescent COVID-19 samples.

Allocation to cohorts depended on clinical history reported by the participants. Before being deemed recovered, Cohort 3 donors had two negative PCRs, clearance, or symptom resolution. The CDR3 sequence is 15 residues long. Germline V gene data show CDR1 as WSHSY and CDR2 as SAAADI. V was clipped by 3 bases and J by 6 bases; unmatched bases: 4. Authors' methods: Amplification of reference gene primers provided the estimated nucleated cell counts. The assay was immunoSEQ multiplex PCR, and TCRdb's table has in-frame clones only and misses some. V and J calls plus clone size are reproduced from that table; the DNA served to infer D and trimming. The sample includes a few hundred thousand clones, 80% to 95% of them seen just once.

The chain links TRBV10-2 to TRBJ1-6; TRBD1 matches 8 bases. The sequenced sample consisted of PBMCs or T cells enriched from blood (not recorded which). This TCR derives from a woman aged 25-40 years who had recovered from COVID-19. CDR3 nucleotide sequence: TGCGCCAGCAGTGAAAACAGGGGGATTAATTCACCCCTCCACTTT. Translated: CASSENRGINSPLHF.